A selection of T cell receptor beta chains follows, all from one sample in a study of patients and donors after allogeneic stem cell transplantation. TCRdb re-analysed the RT-PCR reads in MiXCR, keeping a single row per CDR3 protein. Among about a million distinct CDR3 sequences listed, approximately 19% were seen once. The sequenced material came from blood, either unsorted or a sorted T cell fraction (not recorded which). The receptors were sampled from a human donor who was either an allogeneic HSCT recipient or a stem cell or donor lymphocyte infusion donor (not recorded which). It is not recorded whose cells these are; they may come from a transplant donor. Both conserved end residues are part of each CDR3. Each record gives: CDR3 DNA, CDR3 protein, D gene, V gene, J gene, clone size. D genes are given only for firm matches. Not every row has a clone size; where given, it reads once, few, many or a size class.

TGCAGCGTTGCAGACGGGTCTGGCAATCAGCCCCAGCATTTT	CSVADGSGNQPQHF	-	TRBV29-1	TRBJ1-5	few
TGTGCCAGCACCTCGCGGCAGGGAGCGGACCAAGAGACCCAGTACTTC	CASTSRQGADQETQYF	-	TRBV6-1	TRBJ2-5	few
TGTGCCAGCAGTTTAGCCGGGACAGGATCCTATGGCTACACCTTC	CASSLAGTGSYGYTF	TRBD1	TRBV12-3/TRBV12-4	TRBJ1-2	few
TGTGCCAGCAGTTTAGCGGCGGGAGGTGAGCAGTTCTTC	CASSLAAGGEQFF	TRBD2	TRBV12-3/TRBV12-4	TRBJ2-1	many
TGTGCCAGCAGCTTAAGGCGGGATAATTCACCCCTCCACTTT	CASSLRRDNSPLHF	-	TRBV7-9	TRBJ1-6	-
TGCAGTGCTAGGGCCCTTAAATCAGGGGGTATTGAGTACTTC	CSARALKSGGIEYF	TRBD1	TRBV20-1	TRBJ2-4	-
TGCGCCAGCAGCATGAACAGGGGCCAGAGCTCCTACAATGAGCAGTTCTTC	CASSMNRGQSSYNEQFF	TRBD1	TRBV5-1	TRBJ2-1	few
TGCAGTGCTAGTGAGGGGCTGAGGGCCTATGGCTACACCTTC	CSASEGLRAYGYTF	-	TRBV20-1	TRBJ1-2	-
TGTGCCAGCAGCCCGATCCTCGGTCCGGGGCACTCCTACGAGCAGTACTTC	CASSPILGPGHSYEQYF	-	TRBV4-2	TRBJ2-7	few
TGCAGTGCTAGAGGACTAGCGGAAGCGTATGAGCAGTTCTTC	CSARGLAEAYEQFF	TRBD2	TRBV20-1	TRBJ2-1	-
TGTGCCATCAGTGAGGGGCCTAGCACAGATACGCAGTATTTT	CAISEGPSTDTQYF	-	TRBV10-3	TRBJ2-3	-
TGTGCCAGCTCACCTTTACCAGGGTCCAATGAGCAGTTCTTC	CASSPLPGSNEQFF	-	TRBV18	TRBJ2-1	-
TGTGCCAGCATGGGACAGTCAAATCAGCCCCAGCATTTT	CASMGQSNQPQHF	TRBD1	TRBV6-1	TRBJ1-5	-
TGCAGTGCTACGATCAGGGGGGCTGAAGCTTTCTTT	CSATIRGAEAFF	TRBD1	TRBV20-1	TRBJ1-1	-
TGCGCCAGCGGGACTTCGGGACAGGGGACCTACGAGCAGTACTTC	CASGTSGQGTYEQYF	TRBD1	TRBV5-1	TRBJ2-7	few
TGTGCCAGCAGTTTAGCGGGGCTTGAAGCTTTCTTT	CASSLAGLEAFF	-	TRBV12-3/TRBV12-4	TRBJ1-1	-
TGTGCCAGCAGTTTTTTAGCGGGGGGAGACTACGAGCAGTACTTC	CASSFLAGGDYEQYF	TRBD2	TRBV12-3/TRBV12-4	TRBJ2-7	many
TGTGCCACCAGCAGAGTGGGCGGGACAGGGGGCAGGAAGCAGTTCTTC	CATSRVGGTGGRKQFF	TRBD1	TRBV15	TRBJ2-1	-
TGTGCCAGCAGGCCATACGAGACGGTGTTTTTT	CASRPYETVFF	-	TRBV2	TRBJ1-4	-
TGCAGTGCAAGCCGCGGCACCGGGGAGCTGTTTTTT	CSASRGTGELFF	-	TRBV20-1	TRBJ2-2	-
TGTGCCAGCAGTTATCCAGTCGTTAGCGGGAGACAAGAGACCCAGTACTTC	CASSYPVVSGRQETQYF	TRBD2	TRBV6-2/TRBV6-3	TRBJ2-5	few
TGTGCCAGCAGCTTGTCAGGCAGCGTTAACTATGGCTACACCTTC	CASSLSGSVNYGYTF	-	TRBV5-5	TRBJ1-2	-
TGCGCCAGCAGCTATATGCCGCGGGGGTTCCAAGAGACCCAGTACTTC	CASSYMPRGFQETQYF	TRBD2	TRBV5-1	TRBJ2-5	-
TGTGCCAGCAGCTTAGTTCAGCGGGGGGGGACCACAGTGACGCAGTATTTT	CASSLVQRGGTTVTQYF	TRBD2	TRBV7-2	TRBJ2-3	-
TGTGCCACCAGTGAAGGTCCCTACGAGCAGTACTTC	CATSEGPYEQYF	-	TRBV24-1	TRBJ2-7	-
TGCAGCGTTGAATCGGACCCGGGGCACTCTGGGGCCAACGTCCTGACTTTC	CSVESDPGHSGANVLTF	-	TRBV29-1	TRBJ2-6	many
TGTGCCAGCAGCTTAGCGGAGACGGTGAATTCACCCCTCCACTTT	CASSLAETVNSPLHF	-	TRBV7-2	TRBJ1-6	few
TGTGCCATCAAGCCGGGACAGGAATATGGCTACACCTTC	CAIKPGQEYGYTF	TRBD1	TRBV10-3	TRBJ1-2	-
TGCAGTGCTAGAGTGATTAGCGGGGGCTTCTCCTACGAGCAGTACTTC	CSARVISGGFSYEQYF	TRBD2	TRBV20-1	TRBJ2-7	-
TGCGCCAGCAGCCAGGCAAGACTAGCGGGGACCTACGAGCAGTACTTC	CASSQARLAGTYEQYF	TRBD2	TRBV4-1	TRBJ2-7	-
TGCAGCGTTGACGAGCGGGGGGGCTTTTTTTTCCATGAGCAGTTCTTC	CSVDERGGFFFHEQFF	TRBD2	TRBV29-1	TRBJ2-1	many
TGCGCCAGCAGCCAAGATCAGGGGACCTATGGCTACACCTTC	CASSQDQGTYGYTF	-	TRBV4-1	TRBJ1-2	-
TGTGCCAGCAGCTACCTGCGGGAGAACCAAAACATTCAGTACTTC	CASSYLRENQNIQYF	TRBD2	TRBV7-9	TRBJ2-4	-
TGTGCCAGCAGCCAACAGGGGGCCTTTGGTGAAAAACTGTTTTTT	CASSQQGAFGEKLFF	TRBD1	TRBV12-3/TRBV12-4	TRBJ1-4	-
TGTGCCAGCAGCTTTACCGGATTGGGTGAAGCTTTCTTT	CASSFTGLGEAFF	-	TRBV7-3	TRBJ1-1	few
TGCGCCAGCAGCTTGACTAGCGGGAAATACGAGCAGTACTTC	CASSLTSGKYEQYF	TRBD2	TRBV5-1	TRBJ2-7	many
TGTGCCAGCAGTTTAGATATCGGCGGAAACTATGGCTACACCTTC	CASSLDIGGNYGYTF	-	TRBV12-3/TRBV12-4	TRBJ1-2	few
TGTGCCTGGAGGGGACAGGGGGAAAGGTACGAGCAGTACTTC	CAWRGQGERYEQYF	TRBD1	TRBV30	TRBJ2-7	-
TGCAGCGCCGACAGGGGCCTTAATGAAAAACTGTTTTTT	CSADRGLNEKLFF	TRBD1	TRBV20-1	TRBJ1-4	-
TGTGCCAGCAGCCCGACGGGGTGGGGGCGCCCTGGAAACACCATATATTTT	CASSPTGWGRPGNTIYF	-	TRBV9	TRBJ1-3	-
TGCAGTGCTAGAGGACTAAGAGACATTCAGTACTTC	CSARGLRDIQYF	-	TRBV20-1	TRBJ2-4	few
TGTGCCATCAGTGAGCCCACCCTCGACTCCACTAGCACAGATACGCAGTATTTT	CAISEPTLDSTSTDTQYF	-	TRBV10-3	TRBJ2-3	few
TGTGCCAGCAGCGCTCCAGAAACCGGGGAGCTGTTTTTT	CASSAPETGELFF	-	TRBV9	TRBJ2-2	few
TGTGCCAGCAGTCCCCACACCGGGGAGCTGTTTTTT	CASSPHTGELFF	-	TRBV7-2	TRBJ2-2	many
TGTGCCAGCAGTGACCATGGGGGAGGGGACACTGAAGCTTTCTTT	CASSDHGGGDTEAFF	-	TRBV25-1	TRBJ1-1	-
TGTGCCAGCAGTGAGGGACAGGGGTTCGATGAGCAGTTCTTC	CASSEGQGFDEQFF	TRBD1	TRBV2	TRBJ2-1	many